A selection of T cell receptor beta chains follows, all from one sample in a study of blood T cell repertoires in COVID-19. Measured with immunoSEQ multiplex PCR; TCRdb has only the in-frame clones, and not every one. This repertoire shows about 260,000 clones, 70% to 90% found once; its top ten account for 3.6%. The sequencing sample was made of peripheral blood. The receptors derive from a man aged 18 to 30 with active or convalescent COVID-19. The CDR3 runs from the conserved cysteine through the conserved F or W. D genes are given only for firm matches. The size field is filled for only some rows; it gives once, few, many or a size class.

d_gene: NA
j_gene: TRBJ1-1
abundance: NA
v_gene: TRBV2
CDR3aa: CASSALGGNTEAFF
CDR3nt: TGTGCCAGCAGCGCCCTGGGGGGGAACACTGAAGCTTTCTTT

d_gene: NA
j_gene: TRBJ2-3
abundance: NA
v_gene: TRBV24-1
CDR3aa: CATRASGVDTQYF
CDR3nt: TGTGCCACCAGGGCCAGTGGTGTGGATACGCAGTATTTT

d_gene: TRBD2
j_gene: TRBJ2-7
abundance: NA
v_gene: TRBV27
CDR3aa: CASSYLAGDSYEQYF
CDR3nt: TGTGCCAGCAGTTACCTAGCGGGAGACTCCTACGAGCAGTACTTC

d_gene: TRBD1
j_gene: TRBJ1-5
abundance: NA
v_gene: TRBV5-1
CDR3aa: CASSAGQANQPQHF
CDR3nt: TGCGCCAGCAGCGCCGGACAGGCAAATCAGCCCCAGCATTTT

d_gene: TRBD2
j_gene: TRBJ2-7
abundance: NA
v_gene: TRBV5-1
CDR3aa: CASSFGTSGGPPYEQYF
CDR3nt: TGCGCCAGCAGCTTCGGGACTAGCGGGGGCCCCCCCTACGAGCAGTACTTC

d_gene: TRBD2
j_gene: TRBJ2-7
abundance: NA
v_gene: TRBV7-2
CDR3aa: CASSLVLAGGFDEQYF
CDR3nt: TGTGCCAGCAGCTTAGTCCTAGCGGGAGGGTTCGACGAGCAGTACTTC

d_gene: NA
j_gene: TRBJ1-1
abundance: NA
v_gene: TRBV7-2
CDR3aa: CASSFYPYMNTEAFF
CDR3nt: TGTGCCAGCAGCTTTTATCCGTACATGAACACTGAAGCTTTCTTT

d_gene: NA
j_gene: TRBJ2-7
abundance: NA
v_gene: TRBV5-1
CDR3aa: CASSSLVPVEQYF
CDR3nt: TGCGCCAGCAGCTCCCTCGTCCCCGTGGAGCAGTACTTC

d_gene: TRBD1
j_gene: TRBJ2-2
abundance: NA
v_gene: TRBV9
CDR3aa: CASSQGTGGSLFGELFF
CDR3nt: TGTGCCAGCAGCCAAGGGACAGGGGGTTCGTTATTCGGGGAGCTGTTTTTT

d_gene: NA
j_gene: TRBJ2-7
abundance: NA
v_gene: TRBV7-2
CDR3aa: CASSLGGRAGQEQYF
CDR3nt: TGTGCCAGCAGCTTAGGGGGAAGGGCAGGGCAAGAGCAGTACTTC

d_gene: NA
j_gene: TRBJ1-1
abundance: once
v_gene: TRBV24-1
CDR3aa: CATSDFTGTEAFF
CDR3nt: TGTGCCACCAGTGATTTTACGGGGACTGAAGCTTTCTTT

d_gene: NA
j_gene: TRBJ2-7
abundance: NA
v_gene: TRBV11-2
CDR3aa: CASSLQGLEQYF
CDR3nt: TGTGCCAGCAGCCTACAGGGCCTCGAGCAGTACTTC

d_gene: NA
j_gene: TRBJ1-6
abundance: NA
v_gene: TRBV11-2
CDR3aa: CASSFFPGNSNSPLHF
CDR3nt: TGTGCCAGCAGCTTCTTCCCCGGGAATAGTAATTCACCCCTCCACTTT

d_gene: NA
j_gene: TRBJ1-1
abundance: NA
v_gene: TRBV18
CDR3aa: CASSPSVGGGGTEAFF
CDR3nt: TGTGCCAGCTCACCATCAGTTGGGGGGGGTGGCACTGAAGCTTTCTTT

d_gene: TRBD2
j_gene: TRBJ2-7
abundance: many
v_gene: TRBV4-3
CDR3aa: CASSQGSGRAAYEQYF
CDR3nt: TGCGCCAGCAGCCAAGGGAGCGGGAGGGCCGCCTACGAGCAGTACTTC

d_gene: TRBD2
j_gene: TRBJ2-1
abundance: NA
v_gene: TRBV4-1
CDR3aa: CASSQLAGAYNEQFF
CDR3nt: TGCGCCAGCAGCCAGTTAGCGGGAGCCTACAATGAGCAGTTCTTC

d_gene: TRBD1
j_gene: TRBJ1-6
abundance: NA
v_gene: TRBV6-1
CDR3aa: CASSVTAGTGFMDNSPLHF
CDR3nt: TGTGCCAGCAGTGTAACCGCCGGGACAGGGTTTATGGATAATTCACCCCTCCACTTT

d_gene: NA
j_gene: TRBJ2-3
abundance: NA
v_gene: TRBV4-1
CDR3aa: CASTQGGGGKDTQYF
CDR3nt: TGCGCCAGCACTCAAGGAGGGGGGGGCAAAGATACGCAGTATTTT

d_gene: NA
j_gene: TRBJ2-1
abundance: NA
v_gene: TRBV5-4
CDR3aa: CASSSGLPEQFF
CDR3nt: TGTGCCAGCAGCTCCGGTCTCCCTGAGCAGTTCTTC

d_gene: TRBD1
j_gene: TRBJ1-3
abundance: NA
v_gene: TRBV10-3
CDR3aa: CAISESLGTGVHGNTIYF
CDR3nt: TGTGCCATCAGTGAGTCGTTGGGGACAGGGGTCCACGGAAACACCATATATTTT

d_gene: TRBD2
j_gene: TRBJ2-3
abundance: few
v_gene: TRBV6-5
CDR3aa: CASSPSSGYTQYF
CDR3nt: TGTGCCAGCTCCCCATCTAGCGGTTATACGCAGTATTTT

d_gene: NA
j_gene: TRBJ2-7
abundance: NA
v_gene: TRBV30
CDR3aa: CAWSTGTGAYEQYF
CDR3nt: TGTGCCTGGAGTACCGGGACGGGGGCCTACGAGCAGTACTTC

d_gene: TRBD1
j_gene: TRBJ1-6
abundance: NA
v_gene: TRBV5-4
CDR3aa: CASRDRFNSPLHF
CDR3nt: TGTGCCAGCAGGGACAGGTTTAATTCACCCCTCCACTTT

d_gene: NA
j_gene: TRBJ1-1
abundance: NA
v_gene: TRBV5-1
CDR3aa: CASNRGRAEAFF
CDR3nt: TGCGCCAGCAATCGGGGGAGGGCTGAAGCTTTCTTT

d_gene: NA
j_gene: TRBJ1-5
abundance: few
v_gene: TRBV2
CDR3aa: CASSEAPTWAGLYQPQHF
CDR3nt: TGTGCCAGCAGTGAAGCCCCCACGTGGGCAGGGTTGTATCAGCCCCAGCATTTT

d_gene: NA
j_gene: TRBJ2-2
abundance: NA
v_gene: TRBV2
CDR3aa: CASSMTVNTGELFF
CDR3nt: TGTGCCAGCAGTATGACAGTGAACACCGGGGAGCTGTTTTTT

d_gene: NA
j_gene: TRBJ2-7
abundance: once
v_gene: TRBV28
CDR3aa: CASEKAGKYEQYF
CDR3nt: TGTGCCAGCGAAAAGGCAGGGAAGTACGAGCAGTACTTC

d_gene: TRBD2
j_gene: TRBJ2-2
abundance: NA
v_gene: TRBV10-3
CDR3aa: CAISGSLAGGLAGELFF
CDR3nt: TGTGCCATCAGTGGCTCGTTAGCGGGAGGGCTGGCCGGGGAGCTGTTTTTT

d_gene: NA
j_gene: TRBJ1-2
abundance: few
v_gene: TRBV7-2
CDR3aa: CASSLARSTNYGYTF
CDR3nt: TGTGCCAGCAGCTTAGCGAGAAGTACCAACTATGGCTACACCTTC

d_gene: TRBD1
j_gene: TRBJ1-1
abundance: NA
v_gene: TRBV5-4
CDR3aa: CASSTGTGPGSEAFF
CDR3nt: TGTGCCAGCAGCACTGGGACAGGTCCGGGCAGTGAAGCTTTCTTT

d_gene: NA
j_gene: TRBJ2-1
abundance: NA
v_gene: TRBV6-6
CDR3aa: CASSPALRPSQFF
CDR3nt: TGTGCCAGCAGCCCTGCTCTGCGGCCCTCGCAGTTCTTC

d_gene: TRBD1
j_gene: TRBJ2-3
abundance: NA
v_gene: TRBV20-1
CDR3aa: CSASKSDRVSTDTQYF
CDR3nt: TGCAGTGCTAGTAAGTCCGACAGGGTCAGCACAGATACGCAGTATTTT

d_gene: TRBD1
j_gene: TRBJ1-2
abundance: few
v_gene: TRBV7-3
CDR3aa: CASSPRAGGAYGYTF
CDR3nt: TGTGCCAGCAGCCCTAGGGCAGGGGGCGCCTATGGCTACACCTTC

d_gene: NA
j_gene: TRBJ1-5
abundance: NA
v_gene: TRBV6-1
CDR3aa: CASSDRGEQPQHF
CDR3nt: TGTGCCAGCAGTGACAGGGGAGAACAGCCCCAGCATTTT

d_gene: NA
j_gene: TRBJ1-1
abundance: NA
v_gene: TRBV5-6
CDR3aa: CASSRGSTEAFF
CDR3nt: TGTGCCAGCAGCAGGGGGTCCACTGAAGCTTTCTTT

d_gene: NA
j_gene: TRBJ2-2
abundance: once
v_gene: TRBV19
CDR3aa: CASSPKLGSPGELFF
CDR3nt: TGTGCCAGTAGCCCCAAACTAGGATCCCCCGGGGAGCTGTTTTTT

d_gene: TRBD1
j_gene: TRBJ2-7
abundance: NA
v_gene: TRBV6-5
CDR3aa: CASSLTGHEQYF
CDR3nt: TGTGCCAGCAGTCTGACAGGGCACGAGCAGTACTTC